This T cell receptor beta chain stems from a study of chemoradiotherapy in HPV16-positive cancers. General observations from the study: Candidate HPV-specific clones and E7-related TCR motifs grew in tumor during treatment.

Points on this clone: The antigen remains undetermined.

From germline, CDR1 is MRHNA and CDR2 SNTAGT. Between the trimmed V and J ends, which lost 3 bases and 0 bases, there was a span of 9 bases. CDR3 length equals 16 residues. Using immunoSEQ multiplex PCR, the repertoire was profiled, and TCRdb retains in-frame clones only, with some absent. The repertoire holds about 2,200 clones, with roughly 90% as singletons. The TCR comes from a human donor with HPV-associated anogenital cancer. This chain joins TRBV6-4 and TRBJ2-6, with D possibly being TRBD1 or TRBD2 (6 bases each). Sample: tumor tissue, taken from a patient who underwent chemoradiotherapy. The CDR3 protein is CASSEEGGSGANVLTF. The CDR3 DNA is TGTGCCAGCAGTGAAGAGGGGGGCTCTGGGGCCAACGTCCTGACTTTC.